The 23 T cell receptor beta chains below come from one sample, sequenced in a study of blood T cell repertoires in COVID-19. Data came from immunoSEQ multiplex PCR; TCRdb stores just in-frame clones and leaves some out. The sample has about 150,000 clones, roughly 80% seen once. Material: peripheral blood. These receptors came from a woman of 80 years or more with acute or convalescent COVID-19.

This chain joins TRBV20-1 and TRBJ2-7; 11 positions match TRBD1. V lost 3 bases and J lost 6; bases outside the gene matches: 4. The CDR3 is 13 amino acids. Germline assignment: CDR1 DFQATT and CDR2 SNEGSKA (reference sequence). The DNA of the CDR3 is TGCAGTGCTAGTGCGGACAGGGGGCGCGAGCAGTACTTC. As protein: CSASADRGREQYF.

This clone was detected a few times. CDR3 sequence (DNA): TGTGCCAGCTCACCGGGACTACAGAGCTACAATGAGCAGTTCTTC. Amino acids: CASSPGLQSYNEQFF. This rearrangement joins TRBV18 to TRBJ2-1, with TRBD2 matching 7 bases. The CDR3 is 15 amino acids. Per germline, CDR1 KGHSH and CDR2 LQKENI. The V and J ends lost 3 bases and 3 bases, in that order; junction bases with no gene match: 5.

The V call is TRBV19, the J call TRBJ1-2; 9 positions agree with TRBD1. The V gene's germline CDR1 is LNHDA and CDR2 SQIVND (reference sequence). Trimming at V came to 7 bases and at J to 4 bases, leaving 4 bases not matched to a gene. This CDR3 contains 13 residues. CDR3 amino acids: CASNRGRIYGYTF. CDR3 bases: TGTGCCAGTAACAGGGGGCGCATCTATGGCTACACCTTC.

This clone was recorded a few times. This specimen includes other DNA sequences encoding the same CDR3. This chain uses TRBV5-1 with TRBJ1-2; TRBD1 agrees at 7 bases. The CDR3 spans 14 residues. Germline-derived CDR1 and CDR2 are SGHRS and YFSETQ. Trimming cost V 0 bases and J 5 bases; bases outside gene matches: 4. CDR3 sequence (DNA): TGCGCCAGCAGCTTGGGACAGGGTCTTTATGGCTACACCTTC. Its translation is CASSLGQGLYGYTF.

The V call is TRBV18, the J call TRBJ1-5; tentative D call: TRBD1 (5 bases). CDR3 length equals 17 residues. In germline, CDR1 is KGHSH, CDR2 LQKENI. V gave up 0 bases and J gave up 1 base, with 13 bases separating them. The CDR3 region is CASSPPGGGRSNQPQHF. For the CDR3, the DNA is TGTGCCAGCTCACCACCCGGTGGGGGGAGAAGCAATCAGCCCCAGCATTTT.

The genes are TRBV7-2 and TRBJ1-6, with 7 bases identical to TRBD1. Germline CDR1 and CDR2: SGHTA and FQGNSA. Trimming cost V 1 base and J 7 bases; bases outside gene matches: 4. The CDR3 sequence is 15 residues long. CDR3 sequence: CASSLVTGTNSPLHF. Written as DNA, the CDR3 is TGTGCCAGCAGCTTAGTGACAGGGACGAATTCACCCCTCCACTTT.

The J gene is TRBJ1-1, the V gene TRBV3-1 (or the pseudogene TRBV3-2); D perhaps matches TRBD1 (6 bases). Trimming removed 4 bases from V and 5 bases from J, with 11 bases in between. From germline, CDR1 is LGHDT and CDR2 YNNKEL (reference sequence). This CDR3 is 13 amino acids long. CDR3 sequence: CASSLGGATEAFF. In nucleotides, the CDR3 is TGTGCCAGCAGCCTCGGGGGGGCAACTGAAGCTTTCTTT.

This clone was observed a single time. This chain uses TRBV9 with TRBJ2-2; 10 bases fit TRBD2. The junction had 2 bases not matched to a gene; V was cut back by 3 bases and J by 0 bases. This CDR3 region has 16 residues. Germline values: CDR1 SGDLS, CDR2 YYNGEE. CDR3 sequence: CASSASGGANTGELFF. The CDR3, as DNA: TGTGCCAGCAGCGCCAGCGGGGGGGCGAACACCGGGGAGCTGTTTTTT.

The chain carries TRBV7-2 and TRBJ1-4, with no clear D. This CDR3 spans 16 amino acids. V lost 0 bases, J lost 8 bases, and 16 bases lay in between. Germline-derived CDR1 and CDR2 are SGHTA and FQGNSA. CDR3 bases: TGTGCCAGCAGCTTAGCGGGCCGGCGGGGAGTGGAAAAACTGTTTTTT. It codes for CASSLAGRRGVEKLFF.

The DNA for the CDR3 is TGTGCCAGCAGTGAAGCGGGAACAGGGTCCGTGTCAGAAAAACTGTTTTTT. Translated: CASSEAGTGSVSEKLFF. The J gene is TRBJ1-4, the V gene TRBV6-1, with D tentatively TRBD1 (6 bases). With 0 bases removed from V and 8 bases from J, the gap between germline ends came to 19 bases. Germline lookup yields CDR1 MNHNS and CDR2 SASEGT. The CDR3 is made up of 17 amino acids.

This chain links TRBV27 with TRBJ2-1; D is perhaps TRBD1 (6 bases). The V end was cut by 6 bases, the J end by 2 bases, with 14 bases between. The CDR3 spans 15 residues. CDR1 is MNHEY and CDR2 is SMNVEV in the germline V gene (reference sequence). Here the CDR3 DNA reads TGTGCCAGCAGCCGTAAAAGGGACACCTACAATGAGCAGTTCTTC. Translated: CASSRKRDTYNEQFF.

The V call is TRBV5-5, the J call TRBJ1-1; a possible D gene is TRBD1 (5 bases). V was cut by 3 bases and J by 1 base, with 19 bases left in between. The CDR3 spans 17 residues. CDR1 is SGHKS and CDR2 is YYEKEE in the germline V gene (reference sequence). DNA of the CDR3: TGTGCCAGCAGCTCTTCACCAACTACGGGGGAGAACACTGAAGCTTTCTTT. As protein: CASSSSPTTGENTEAFF.

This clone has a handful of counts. This CDR3 reads CAWIRPGGGSPLHF. CDR3 in DNA: TGTGCCTGGATTAGACCAGGGGGCGGTTCACCCCTCCACTTT. The chain recombines TRBV30 with TRBJ1-6, with TRBD1 matching over 8 bases. Germline V lookup: CDR1 GTSNPN, CDR2 SVGIG (reference sequence). With 4 bases clipped from V and 9 bases from J, the junction kept 8 bases outside the gene matches. The CDR3 is made up of 14 amino acids.

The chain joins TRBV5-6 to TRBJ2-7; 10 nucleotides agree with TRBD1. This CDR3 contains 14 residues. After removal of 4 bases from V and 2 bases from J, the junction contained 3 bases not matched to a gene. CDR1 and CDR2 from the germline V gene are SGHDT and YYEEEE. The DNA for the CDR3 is TGTGCCAGCAGCCCCGGGACAGGGGCCTACGAGCAGTACTTC. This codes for CASSPGTGAYEQYF.

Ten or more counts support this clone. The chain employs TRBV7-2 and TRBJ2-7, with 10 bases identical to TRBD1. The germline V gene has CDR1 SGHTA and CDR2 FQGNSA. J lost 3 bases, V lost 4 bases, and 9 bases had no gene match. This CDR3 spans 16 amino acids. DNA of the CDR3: TGTGCCAGCAGCTCTAGGTGGGACAGGGGAAACTACGAGCAGTACTTC. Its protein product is CASSSRWDRGNYEQYF.

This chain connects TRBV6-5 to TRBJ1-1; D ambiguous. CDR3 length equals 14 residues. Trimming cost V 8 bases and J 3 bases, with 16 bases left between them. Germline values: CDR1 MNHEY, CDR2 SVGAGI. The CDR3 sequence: CASRLRVYDTEAFF. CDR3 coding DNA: TGTGCCAGCCGATTACGGGTGTACGACACTGAAGCTTTCTTT.

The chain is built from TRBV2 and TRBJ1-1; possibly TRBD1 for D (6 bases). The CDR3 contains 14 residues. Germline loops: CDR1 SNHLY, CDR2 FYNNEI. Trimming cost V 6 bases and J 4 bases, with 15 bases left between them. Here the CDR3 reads CASRPFPRGTEAFF. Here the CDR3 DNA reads TGTGCCAGCAGACCGTTCCCCAGGGGCACTGAAGCTTTCTTT.

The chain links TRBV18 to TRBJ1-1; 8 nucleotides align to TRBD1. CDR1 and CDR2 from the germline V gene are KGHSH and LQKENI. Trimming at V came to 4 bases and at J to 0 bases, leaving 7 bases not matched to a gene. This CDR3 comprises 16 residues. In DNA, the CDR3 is TGTGCCAGCTCACTAGGGACAGGAGGAGTGAACACTGAAGCTTTCTTT. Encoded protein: CASSLGTGGVNTEAFF.

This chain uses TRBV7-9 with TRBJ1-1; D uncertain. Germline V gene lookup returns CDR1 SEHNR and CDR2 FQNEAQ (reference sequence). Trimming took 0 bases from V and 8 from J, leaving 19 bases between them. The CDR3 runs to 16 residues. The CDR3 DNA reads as TGTGCCAGCAGCTTAGCATACCTCAGAGGCCCAATCGAAGCTTTCTTT. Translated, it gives CASSLAYLRGPIEAFF. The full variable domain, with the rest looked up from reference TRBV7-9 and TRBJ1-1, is DTGVSQNPRHKITKRGQNVTFRCDPISEHNRLYWYRQTLGQGPEFLTYFQNEAQLEKSRLLSDRFSAERPKGSFSTLEIQRTEQGDSAMYLCASSLAYLRGPIEAFFGQGTRLTVV.

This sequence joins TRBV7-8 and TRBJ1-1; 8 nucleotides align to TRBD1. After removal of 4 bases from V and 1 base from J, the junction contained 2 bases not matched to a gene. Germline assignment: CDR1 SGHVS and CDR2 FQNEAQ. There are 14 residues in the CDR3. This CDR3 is CASSSDRGNTEAFF. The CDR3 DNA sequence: TGTGCCAGCAGCTCAGACAGGGGGAACACTGAAGCTTTCTTT. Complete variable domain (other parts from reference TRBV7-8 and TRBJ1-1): GAGVSQSPRYKVAKRGQDVALRCDPISGHVSLFWYQQALGQGPEFLTYFQNEAQLDKSGLPSDRFFAERPEGSVSTLKIQRTQQEDSAVYLCASSSDRGNTEAFFGQGTRLTVV.

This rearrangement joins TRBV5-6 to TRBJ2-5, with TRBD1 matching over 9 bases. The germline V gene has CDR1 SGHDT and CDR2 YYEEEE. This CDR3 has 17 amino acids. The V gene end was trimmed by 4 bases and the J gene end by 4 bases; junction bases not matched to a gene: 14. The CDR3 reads CASSPDRGNVRIETQYF. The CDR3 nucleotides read TGTGCCAGCAGCCCAGACAGGGGGAACGTACGGATAGAGACCCAGTACTTC.

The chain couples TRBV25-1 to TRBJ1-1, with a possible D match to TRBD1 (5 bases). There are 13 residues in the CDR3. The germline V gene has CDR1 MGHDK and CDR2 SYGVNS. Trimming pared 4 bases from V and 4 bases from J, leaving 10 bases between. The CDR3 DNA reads TGTGCCAGCAGTGGTCAAGGGGTCACTGAAGCTTTCTTT. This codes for CASSGQGVTEAFF.

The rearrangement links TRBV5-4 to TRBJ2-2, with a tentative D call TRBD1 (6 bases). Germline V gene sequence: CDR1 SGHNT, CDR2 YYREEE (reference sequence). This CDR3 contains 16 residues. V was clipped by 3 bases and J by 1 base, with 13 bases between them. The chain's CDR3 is CASSSPGQRNTGELFF. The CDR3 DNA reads TGTGCCAGCAGCTCTCCAGGACAGAGGAACACCGGGGAGCTGTTTTTT. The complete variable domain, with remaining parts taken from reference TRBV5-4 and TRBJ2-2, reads ETGVTQSPTHLIKTRGQQVTLRCSSQSGHNTVSWYQQALGQGPQFIFQYYREEENGRGNFPPRFSGLQFPNYSSELNVNALELDDSALYLCASSSPGQRNTGELFFGEGSRLTVL.